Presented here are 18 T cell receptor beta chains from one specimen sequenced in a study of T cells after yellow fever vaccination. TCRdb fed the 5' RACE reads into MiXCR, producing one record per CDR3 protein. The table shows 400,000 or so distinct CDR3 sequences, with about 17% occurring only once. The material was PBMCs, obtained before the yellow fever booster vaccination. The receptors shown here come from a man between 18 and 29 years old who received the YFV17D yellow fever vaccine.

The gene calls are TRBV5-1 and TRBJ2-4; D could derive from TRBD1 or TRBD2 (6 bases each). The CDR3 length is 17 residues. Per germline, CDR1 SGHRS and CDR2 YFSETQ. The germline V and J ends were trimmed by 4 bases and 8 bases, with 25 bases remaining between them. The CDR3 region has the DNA TGCGCCAGCAGCCCCTTTTTGGGGGGCGCGGATAGGGACATTCAGTACTTC. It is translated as CASSPFLGGADRDIQYF.

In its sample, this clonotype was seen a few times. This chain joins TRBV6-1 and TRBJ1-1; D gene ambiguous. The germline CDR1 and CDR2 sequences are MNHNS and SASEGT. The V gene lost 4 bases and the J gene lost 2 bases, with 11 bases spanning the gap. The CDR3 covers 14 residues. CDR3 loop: CASSAAGSNTEAFF. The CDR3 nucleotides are TGTGCCAGCAGTGCAGCCGGGAGTAACACTGAAGCTTTCTTT.

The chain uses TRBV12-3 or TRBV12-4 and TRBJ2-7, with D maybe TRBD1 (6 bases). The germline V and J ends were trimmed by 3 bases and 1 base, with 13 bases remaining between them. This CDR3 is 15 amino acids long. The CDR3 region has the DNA TGTGCCAGCAGTTTTGACAGGAGCAGTTCCTACGAGCAGTACTTC. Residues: CASSFDRSSSYEQYF.

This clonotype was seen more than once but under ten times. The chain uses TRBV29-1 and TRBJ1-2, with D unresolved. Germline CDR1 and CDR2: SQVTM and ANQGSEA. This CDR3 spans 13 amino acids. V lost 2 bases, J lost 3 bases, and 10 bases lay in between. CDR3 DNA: TGCAGCGTTGAAATAGGGTCGGACTATGGCTACACCTTC. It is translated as CSVEIGSDYGYTF. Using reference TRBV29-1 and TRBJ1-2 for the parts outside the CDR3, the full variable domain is SAVISQKPSRDICQRGTSLTIQCQVDSQVTMMFWYRQQPGQSLTLIATANQGSEATYESGFVIDKFPISRPNLTFSTLTVSNMSPEDSSIYLCSVEIGSDYGYTFGSGTRLTVV.

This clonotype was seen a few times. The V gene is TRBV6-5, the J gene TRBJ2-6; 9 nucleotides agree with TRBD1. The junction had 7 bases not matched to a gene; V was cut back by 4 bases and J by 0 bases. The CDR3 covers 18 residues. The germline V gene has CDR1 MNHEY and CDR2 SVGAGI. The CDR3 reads CASSWVGTGFSGANVLTF. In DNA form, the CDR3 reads TGTGCCAGCAGTTGGGTCGGGACAGGGTTCTCTGGGGCCAACGTCCTGACTTTC.

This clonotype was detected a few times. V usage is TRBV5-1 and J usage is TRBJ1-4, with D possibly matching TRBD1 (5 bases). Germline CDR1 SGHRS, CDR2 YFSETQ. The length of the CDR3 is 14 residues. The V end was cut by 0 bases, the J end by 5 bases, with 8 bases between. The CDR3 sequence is CASSLEGMNEKLFF. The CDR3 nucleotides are TGCGCCAGCAGCTTGGAGGGGATGAATGAAAAACTGTTTTTT.

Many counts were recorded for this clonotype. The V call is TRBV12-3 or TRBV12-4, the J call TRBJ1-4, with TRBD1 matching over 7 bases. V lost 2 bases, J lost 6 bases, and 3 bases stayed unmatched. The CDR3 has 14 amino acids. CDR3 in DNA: TGTGCCAGCAGTTTACGGCAGGGGGATGAAAAACTGTTTTTT. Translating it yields CASSLRQGDEKLFF.

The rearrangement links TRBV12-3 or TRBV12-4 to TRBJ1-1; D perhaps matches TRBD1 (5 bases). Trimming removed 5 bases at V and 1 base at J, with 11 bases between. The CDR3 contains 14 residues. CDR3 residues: CASSGSGGNTEAFF. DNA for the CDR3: TGTGCCAGCAGTGGCTCTGGGGGGAACACTGAAGCTTTCTTT.

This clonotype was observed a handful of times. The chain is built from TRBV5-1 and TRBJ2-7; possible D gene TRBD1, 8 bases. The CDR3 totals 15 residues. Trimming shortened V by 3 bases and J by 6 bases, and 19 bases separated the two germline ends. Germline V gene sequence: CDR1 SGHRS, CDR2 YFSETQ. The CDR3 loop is CASSSGQGGSSEQYF. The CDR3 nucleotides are TGCGCCAGCAGCTCTGGACAGGGAGGGTCGAGCGAGCAGTACTTC. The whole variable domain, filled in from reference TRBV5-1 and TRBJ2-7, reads KAGVTQTPRYLIKTRGQQVTLSCSPISGHRSVSWYQQTPGQGLQFLFEYFSETQRNKGNFPGRFSGRQFSNSRSEMNVSTLELGDSALYLCASSSGQGGSSEQYFGPGTRLTVT.

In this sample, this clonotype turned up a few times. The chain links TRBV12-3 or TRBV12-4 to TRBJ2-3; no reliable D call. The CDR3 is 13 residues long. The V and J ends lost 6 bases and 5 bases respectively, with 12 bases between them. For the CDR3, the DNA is TGTGCCAGCAGGGGCTTCCCACAAGATACGCAGTATTTT. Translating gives CASRGFPQDTQYF.

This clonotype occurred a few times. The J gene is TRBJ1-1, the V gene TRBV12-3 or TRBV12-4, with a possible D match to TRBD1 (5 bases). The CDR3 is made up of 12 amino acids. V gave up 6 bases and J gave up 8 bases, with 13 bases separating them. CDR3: CASRSWRGEAFF. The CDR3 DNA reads TGTGCCAGCAGATCCTGGAGGGGCGAAGCTTTCTTT.

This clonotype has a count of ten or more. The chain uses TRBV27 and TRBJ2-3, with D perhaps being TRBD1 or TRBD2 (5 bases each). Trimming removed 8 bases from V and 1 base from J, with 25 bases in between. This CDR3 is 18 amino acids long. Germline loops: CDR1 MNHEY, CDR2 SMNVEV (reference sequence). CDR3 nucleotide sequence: TGTGCCAGCGCTTCCCCCAGGCGAGGGGTCTGGGGCACAGATACGCAGTATTTT. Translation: CASASPRRGVWGTDTQYF.

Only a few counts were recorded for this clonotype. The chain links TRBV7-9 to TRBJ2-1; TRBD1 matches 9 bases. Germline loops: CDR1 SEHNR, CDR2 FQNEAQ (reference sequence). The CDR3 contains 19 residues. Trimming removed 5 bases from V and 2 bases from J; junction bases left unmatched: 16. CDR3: CASSTVHFQGQGAYNEQFF. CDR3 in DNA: TGTGCCAGCAGCACTGTTCATTTTCAGGGACAGGGTGCCTACAATGAGCAGTTCTTC.

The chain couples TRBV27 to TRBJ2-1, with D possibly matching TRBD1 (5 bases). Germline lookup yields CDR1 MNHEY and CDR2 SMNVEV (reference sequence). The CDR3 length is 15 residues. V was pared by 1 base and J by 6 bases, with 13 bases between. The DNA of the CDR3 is TGTGCCAGCAGTTTATATCAGGGAATGGTCAATGAGCAGTTCTTC. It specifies CASSLYQGMVNEQFF.

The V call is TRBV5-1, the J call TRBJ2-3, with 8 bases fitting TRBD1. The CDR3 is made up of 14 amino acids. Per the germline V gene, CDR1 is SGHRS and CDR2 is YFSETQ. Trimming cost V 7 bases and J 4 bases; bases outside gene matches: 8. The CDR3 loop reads CASGYGQGSDTQYF. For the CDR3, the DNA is TGCGCCAGCGGATACGGACAGGGTTCAGATACGCAGTATTTT.

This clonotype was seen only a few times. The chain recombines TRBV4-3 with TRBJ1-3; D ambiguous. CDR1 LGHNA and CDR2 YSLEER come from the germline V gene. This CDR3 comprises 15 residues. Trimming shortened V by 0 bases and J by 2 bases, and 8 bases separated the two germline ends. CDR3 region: CASSQDPSAGNTIYF. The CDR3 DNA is TGCGCCAGCAGCCAAGATCCTAGCGCTGGAAACACCATATATTTT.

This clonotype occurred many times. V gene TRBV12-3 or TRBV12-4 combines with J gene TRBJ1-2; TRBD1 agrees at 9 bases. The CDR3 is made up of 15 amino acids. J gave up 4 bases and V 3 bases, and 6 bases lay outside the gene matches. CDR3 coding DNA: TGTGCCAGCAGTTTGCCCGTGACAGGGGGCTATGGCTACACCTTC. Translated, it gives CASSLPVTGGYGYTF.

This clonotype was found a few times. CDR3 amino acids: CSALRLAGGSYNEQFF. For the CDR3, the DNA is TGCAGTGCTCTTCGCCTAGCGGGGGGCTCCTACAATGAGCAGTTCTTC. The genes are TRBV20-1 and TRBJ2-1; 11 nucleotides line up with TRBD2. The germline V gene encodes CDR1 DFQATT and CDR2 SNEGSKA (reference sequence). J was trimmed by 0 bases and V by 5 bases; bases with no gene match: 6. The CDR3 has 16 residues.